A single sample is the source of the 22 T cell receptor beta chains below, sequenced in a study of cytomegalovirus exposure and HLA in healthy donors. The PCR employed 60 Vbeta primers together with 13 Jbeta primers. Clones were read by immunoSEQ multiplex PCR, and TCRdb kept only the in-frame ones, dropping some. The table records approximately 27,000 clones, almost 70% of them present only once. The sample was PBMCs. These receptors were taken from a woman in her forties or fifties in good health and CMV-seronegative.

The V and J genes are TRBV2 and TRBJ1-5; D gene ambiguous. The germline gives CDR1 SNHLY, CDR2 FYNNEI. Trimming took off 3 bases at V and 3 bases at J, with 9 bases between the two ends. The CDR3 sequence is 14 residues long. The CDR3 sequence is CASSDVTPNQPQHF. The CDR3 DNA follows: TGTGCCAGCAGTGATGTCACACCCAATCAGCCCCAGCATTTT.

The chain links TRBV1 to TRBJ2-3; whether TRBD2, the table's D call, matches the DNA was not checked. TRBV1 is reported as a pseudogene. This CDR3 contains 20 residues. The CDR3: CTSSQDPGLAGGWGTDTQYF. CDR3 bases: TGCACCAGCAGCCAAGACCCTGGACTAGCGGGGGGCTGGGGCACAGATACGCAGTATTTT.

This chain uses TRBV27 with TRBJ1-1; D gene ambiguous. This CDR3 has 22 amino acids. CDR1 and CDR2 (germline): MNHEY, SMNVEV (reference sequence). V was cut by 0 bases and J by 2 bases, with 31 bases left in between. CDR3: CASSLSGLIRGILPRANTEAFF. CDR3 nucleotides: TGTGCCAGCAGTTTATCAGGATTGATACGAGGGATCTTGCCGAGGGCTAACACTGAAGCTTTCTTT.

This clone was seen more than once but under ten times. This chain joins TRBV29-1 and TRBJ1-1, with D uncertain. CDR1 and CDR2 from the germline V gene are SQVTM and ANQGSEA. CDR3 length: 13 amino acids. Trimming removed 7 bases at V and 2 bases at J, with 14 bases between. CDR3 bases: TGCAGCGCCCGGACTGATTTTAACACTGAAGCTTTCTTT. It yields the protein CSARTDFNTEAFF.

This clone was observed a single time. The chain employs TRBV23-1 and TRBJ1-1; D is unclear. TRBV23-1 is an ORF for which the function is uncertain. Trimming left V 0 bases short and J 0 bases short, with 8 bases between. The CDR3 sequence is 15 residues long. CDR3 loop: CASSQSTVMNTEAFF. The CDR3 DNA follows: TGCGCCAGCAGTCAATCAACAGTGATGAACACTGAAGCTTTCTTT.

The CDR3, as DNA: TGTGCCAGCAGCACTTACAGGGTTTTTAGCAATCAGCCCCAGCATTTT. Its translation: CASSTYRVFSNQPQHF. The genes are TRBV5-6 and TRBJ1-5; tentative D call: TRBD1 (6 bases). Germline V gene lookup returns CDR1 SGHDT and CDR2 YYEEEE. The CDR3 has 16 amino acids. The V end lost 4 bases, the J end lost 0 bases, and 14 bases lay between the germline ends.

This rearrangement joins TRBV6-5 to TRBJ2-5, with 9 bases fitting TRBD1. The V gene's germline CDR1 is MNHEY and CDR2 SVGAGI. This CDR3 region has 14 residues. Germline trimming cut 6 bases from V and 4 bases from J; bases unmatched to any gene: 6. The CDR3 DNA reads TGTGCCAGCAGGAAACAGGGGGCGGCAGAGACCCAGTACTTC. Protein sequence: CASRKQGAAETQYF.

The chain combines TRBV6-4 with TRBJ1-1; D possibly corresponds to TRBD1 (5 bases). CDR3 length equals 14 residues. V was pared by 3 bases and J by 9 bases, with 17 bases between. From germline, CDR1 is MRHNA and CDR2 SNTAGT. The CDR3 sequence is CASSDWVGGFKAFF. The CDR3 nucleotides are TGTGCCAGCAGTGATTGGGTTGGGGGGTTTAAAGCTTTCTTT.

The chain joins TRBV9 to TRBJ2-1, with D tentatively TRBD2 (6 bases). The CDR3 covers 18 residues. V gave up 4 bases and J gave up 0 bases, with 20 bases separating them. Germline assignment: CDR1 SGDLS and CDR2 YYNGEE. Here the CDR3 DNA reads TGTGCCAGCAGCCATCAGAAAGCGGGTCTAAGCTCCTACAATGAGCAGTTCTTC. This sequence encodes CASSHQKAGLSSYNEQFF.

This clone was seen a few times. The chain carries TRBV27 and TRBJ1-5; D is ambiguous. The CDR3 extends over 14 amino acids. CDR1 and CDR2 (germline): MNHEY, SMNVEV (reference sequence). Trimming shortened V by 6 bases and J by 1 base, and 10 bases separated the two germline ends. The CDR3 spells CASRNDQSNQPQHF. The CDR3 coding sequence is TGTGCCAGCAGAAACGATCAGAGCAATCAGCCCCAGCATTTT.

The rearrangement joins TRBV6-5 to TRBJ1-5, with D perhaps TRBD1 (6 bases). The CDR3 is made up of 15 amino acids. Trimming stripped 0 bases from V and 10 bases from J, with 16 bases between. The V gene's germline CDR1 is MNHEY and CDR2 SVGAGI. For the CDR3, the DNA is TGTGCCAGCAGTTACTCCCGGGACATCCCCGGCCCCCAGCATTTT. Protein product: CASSYSRDIPGPQHF.

J is TRBJ2-1 and V is TRBV6-6; 11 bases align to TRBD1. CDR3 size: 16 residues. Trimming cost V 3 bases and J 7 bases; bases outside gene matches: 8. Looked up from germline, CDR1 is MNHNY and CDR2 is SVGAGI (reference sequence). The CDR3: CASSYAGQGVGNEQFF. Written as DNA, the CDR3 is TGTGCCAGCAGTTATGCGGGACAGGGGGTGGGAAATGAGCAGTTCTTC.

In this sample, this clone turned up once. This chain joins TRBV4-1 and TRBJ2-1; 7 bases map to TRBD1. The CDR3 has 15 residues. Trimming took 4 bases from V and 5 from J; bases not matched to a gene: 8. In germline, CDR1 is MGHRA, CDR2 YSYEKL. CDR3 DNA: TGCGCCAGCAGCCGAATGGGACAGATAAACAATGAGCAGTTCTTC. Translation: CASSRMGQINNEQFF.

V is TRBV10-3 and J is TRBJ2-7; weak D call: TRBD2 (7 bases). Per the germline V gene, CDR1 is ENHRY and CDR2 is SYGVKD. The CDR3 sequence is 16 residues long. V was pared by 6 bases and J by 2 bases, with 20 bases between. As DNA, the CDR3 is TGTGCCATCAGCCTGGGGGGGGCGACCTCCACCTACGAGCAGTACTTC. Protein product: CAISLGGATSTYEQYF.

The chain recombines TRBV14 with TRBJ2-1; 7 bases align to TRBD1. In germline, CDR1 is SGHDN, CDR2 FVKESK. This CDR3 has 15 amino acids. V lost 1 base, J lost 7 bases, and 7 bases stayed unmatched. CDR3 sequence reads: CASSQVETGWNEQFF. Written as DNA, the CDR3 is TGTGCCAGCAGCCAAGTGGAGACAGGGTGGAATGAGCAGTTCTTC.

The gene calls are TRBV19 and TRBJ1-2; D may be TRBD1 (5 bases). Trimming cost V 6 bases and J 4 bases, with 15 bases left between them. The CDR3 spans 14 residues. Germline V gene lookup returns CDR1 LNHDA and CDR2 SQIVND (reference sequence). The CDR3 DNA sequence: TGTGCCAGTAGAGACCGGAGGGGAGGCTATGGCTACACCTTC. Translating gives CASRDRRGGYGYTF.

This clone has more than one count but fewer than ten. The CDR3 region is CASSHPGTSYEQYF. CDR3 sequence (DNA): TGTGCCAGTAGTCATCCGGGGACATCATACGAGCAGTACTTC. The V gene is TRBV19, the J gene TRBJ2-7; D might be TRBD1 (6 bases). In germline, CDR1 is LNHDA, CDR2 SQIVND (reference sequence). The V gene lost 5 bases and the J gene lost 4 bases, with 15 bases spanning the gap. The CDR3 extends over 14 amino acids.

This sequence joins TRBV5-1 and TRBJ1-2; D is uncertain. Germline values: CDR1 SGHRS, CDR2 YFSETQ. The CDR3 spans 13 residues. Trimming pared 0 bases from V and 0 bases from J, leaving 3 bases between. The CDR3 DNA reads TGCGCCAGCAGCTTGGCCACTAACTATGGCTACACCTTC. Its translation: CASSLATNYGYTF.

This chain uses TRBV5-4 with TRBJ2-2; D gene unclear. Germline CDR1 SGHNT, CDR2 YYREEE (reference sequence). The CDR3 length is 12 residues. V lost 3 bases, J lost 6 bases, and 6 bases lay in between. CDR3 sequence reads: CASSSTAGELFF. The CDR3 DNA follows: TGTGCCAGCAGCTCCACTGCCGGGGAGCTGTTTTTT.

This clone was seen more than once but under ten times. The chain uses TRBV6-5 and TRBJ2-1; 9 bases line up with TRBD1. From germline, CDR1 is MNHEY and CDR2 SVGAGI. This CDR3 has 14 residues. V shed 4 bases and J 7 bases; nucleotides not matched to a gene: 5. CDR3 nucleotide sequence: TGTGCCAGCAGTTTTGGGACAGGGCGAAATGAGCAGTTCTTC. Encoded protein: CASSFGTGRNEQFF.

The gene calls are TRBV5-4 and TRBJ1-2; D is unclear. This CDR3 region has 15 residues. Per the germline V gene, CDR1 is SGHNT and CDR2 is YYREEE (reference sequence). Trimming removed 0 bases at V and 6 bases at J, with 15 bases between. CDR3 DNA sequence: TGTGCCAGCAGCTTGGGGAGGGCCGCCCCACATGGCTACACCTTC. This encodes CASSLGRAAPHGYTF.

The genes are TRBV19 and TRBJ1-1, with TRBD1 matching 9 bases. The V segment lost 11 bases and the J segment 4 bases; nucleotides outside the gene matches: 5. The germline V gene encodes CDR1 LNHDA and CDR2 SQIVND (reference sequence). The CDR3 contains 12 residues. CDR3 nucleotides: TGTGCCGTGGGGACAGGGCTCACTGAAGCTTTCTTT. Protein: CAVGTGLTEAFF.